A selection of T cell receptor beta chains follows, all from one sample in a study of technical replicates of blood from a few donors. Assay: immunoSEQ multiplex PCR; the TCRdb copy retains only in-frame clones and omits some. This repertoire shows 75,000 to 100,000 clones, about 95% found once; its top ten account for about 0.35%. The sequenced material came from T cells isolated from PBMCs. Source of these receptors: a human donor in good health. The CDR3 runs from the conserved cysteine through the conserved F or W.

V | CDR3
TRBV5-4 | CASSLQGAAQPQHF
TRBV13 | CASSLLTSGFNTGELFF
TRBV5-4 | CASSSAGGPGDTQYF
TRBV25-1 | CASSESGGQGTYEQYF
TRBV19 | CASSIAEGGYTF
TRBV6-5 | CASSPGLAFTDTQYF
TRBV7-2 | CASSPGVNEQFF
TRBV2 | CASSGQGSTDTQYF
TRBV9 | CASSVRGNEGETQYF
TRBV9 | CASSASTGTGSYEQYF
TRBV13 | CASSQDAYEQYF
TRBV2 | CASRQLVADTQYF
TRBV29-1 | CSVVLSTDTQYF
TRBV5-1 | CASRAPAGGRDEQFF
TRBV2 | CASIRGSNEQYF
TRBV11-2 | CASSLTSYGRALEQFF
TRBV7-8 | CASSALGRTRGDGYTF
TRBV5-5 | CASSLERGTNYGYTF
TRBV19 | CASSMSPTSGTYNEQFF
TRBV5-4 | CASSLAGTGDTQYF
TRBV20-1 | CSVQGNYGYTF
TRBV6-5 | CASSYGQGLYEQYF
TRBV27 | CASSLVPGGPIYNEQFF
TRBV27 | CASSLNIAQVYEQYF
TRBV6-1 | CASSDRTVSYNEQFF
TRBV5-6 | CASSTDSNTGELFF
TRBV7-3 | CASSPIAGNLIETQYF
TRBV19 | CASSQGGTQETQYF
TRBV9 | CASSVDLRDEQFF
TRBV19 | CASSITSGHSYNEQFF
TRBV28 | CASSSAGLAGDYNEQFF
TRBV7-2 | CASSLAALAGETDTQYF
TRBV27 | CASALGYEQYF